This entry lists 6 T cell receptor beta chains sequenced from one sample in a study of blood T cell repertoires in COVID-19. The method was immunoSEQ multiplex PCR; TCRdb's version includes in-frame clones alone and lacks a portion of them. Of roughly 210,000 clones listed, around four fifths are singletons. Sequenced: peripheral blood. The receptors were gathered from a woman aged 80 or older with COVID-19, enrolled during active disease.

The V and J genes are TRBV18 and TRBJ1-1; possibly TRBD1 for D (5 bases). V was cut by 0 bases and J by 0 bases, with 14 bases left in between. CDR3 length equals 17 residues. Germline V gene lookup returns CDR1 KGHSH and CDR2 LQKENI. The CDR3 bases are TGTGCCAGCTCACCACCTGGGGGGTACTCCATGAACACTGAAGCTTTCTTT. This gives the protein CASSPPGGYSMNTEAFF. The entire variable domain, with the rest obtained from reference TRBV18 and TRBJ1-1, is as follows: NAGVMQNPRHLVRRRGQEARLRCSPMKGHSHVYWYRQLPEEGLKFMVYLQKENIIDESGMPKERFSAEFPKEGPSILRIQQVVRGDSAAYFCASSPPGGYSMNTEAFFGQGTRLTVV.

The V gene is TRBV4-2, the J gene TRBJ2-1, with 14 nucleotides matching TRBD2. There are 17 residues in the CDR3. J gave up 2 bases and V 3 bases, and 3 bases lay outside the gene matches. Germline V lookup: CDR1 LGHNA, CDR2 YNFKEQ. CDR3 sequence (DNA): TGTGCCAGCAGCCAGACGGGACTAGCGGGGGCCTACAATGAGCAGTTCTTC. Amino acids: CASSQTGLAGAYNEQFF.

This chain uses TRBV7-3 with TRBJ2-1; 9 bases match TRBD1. The germline V gene encodes CDR1 SGHTA and CDR2 FQGTGA. This CDR3 is 14 amino acids long. Trimming at V came to 6 bases and at J to 3 bases, leaving 3 bases not matched to a gene. The CDR3 nucleotides are TGTGCCAGCAGTCCGGGACAGGGCTACAATGAGCAGTTCTTC. It is translated as CASSPGQGYNEQFF.

The V call is TRBV6-4, the J call TRBJ1-5; D unresolved. The CDR3 extends over 15 amino acids. Looked up from germline, CDR1 is MRHNA and CDR2 is SNTAGT. Deletions cut 6 bases from V and 4 bases from J, with 16 bases between. DNA of the CDR3: TGTGCCAGCAGCCCTCAAGCGGCCCCAAATCAGCCCCAGCATTTT. Translating it yields CASSPQAAPNQPQHF.

The genes are TRBV6-4 and TRBJ1-1; D might be TRBD1 (5 bases). Trimming cost V 4 bases and J 7 bases, with 16 bases left between them. CDR3 length equals 14 residues. Germline V gene data show CDR1 as MRHNA and CDR2 as SNTAGT. In DNA form, the CDR3 reads TGTGCCAGCAGTGGAGTCTATGGGGCTGGTGAAGCTTTCTTT. Its protein product is CASSGVYGAGEAFF.

The chain employs TRBV5-1 and TRBJ1-2, with TRBD1 as a possible D gene (5 bases). CDR3 length: 15 amino acids. Trimming took off 5 bases at V and 8 bases at J, with 22 bases between the two ends. CDR1 SGHRS and CDR2 YFSETQ come from the germline V gene. CDR3 protein: CASRLQDGHLDGYTF. CDR3 DNA: TGCGCCAGCAGACTCCAGGACGGACATCTGGACGGCTACACCTTC.